This is a list of T cell receptor beta chains from one sample in a study of blood T cell repertoires in COVID-19. This table comes from immunoSEQ multiplex PCR, and its TCRdb copy is limited to in-frame clones, with some not included. Here the sample spans about 33,000 clones, roughly 88% being singletons. Source material: peripheral blood. All receptors come from a human donor in a cohort sampled during active COVID-19. The CDR3 runs from the conserved cysteine through the conserved F or W. Each record gives: clone size, D gene, V gene, J gene, CDR3 protein, CDR3 DNA. A D gene is named only where the DNA matches it firmly. Size values are once, few and many counts, or a class for expanded clones, and some rows have none.

clone_size: -; d_call: -; v_call: TRBV6-6; j_call: TRBJ2-3; cdr3_aa: CASSYSDRTDTQYF; cdr3_nt: TGTGCCAGCAGTTACTCGGACAGAACAGATACGCAGTATTTT
clone_size: -; d_call: -; v_call: TRBV27; j_call: TRBJ2-7; cdr3_aa: CASSFRYSYEQYF; cdr3_nt: TGTGCCAGCAGTTTTCGTTACTCCTACGAGCAGTACTTC
clone_size: -; d_call: TRBD2; v_call: TRBV28; j_call: TRBJ2-1; cdr3_aa: CASSSLERVAGGNEQFF; cdr3_nt: TGTGCCAGCAGTTCCCTAGAGAGAGTAGCGGGAGGTAATGAGCAGTTCTTC
clone_size: medium-sized; d_call: -; v_call: TRBV24-1; j_call: TRBJ2-7; cdr3_aa: CATSGHRDGFHEQYF; cdr3_nt: TGTGCCACCAGTGGCCACAGGGATGGGTTCCACGAGCAGTACTTC
clone_size: -; d_call: TRBD2; v_call: TRBV11-2; j_call: TRBJ2-7; cdr3_aa: CASSFSGSPPYEQYF; cdr3_nt: TGTGCCAGCAGCTTCAGCGGGAGCCCACCCTACGAGCAGTACTTC
clone_size: -; d_call: -; v_call: TRBV7-9; j_call: TRBJ2-2; cdr3_aa: CASSPQGGSATGELFF; cdr3_nt: TGTGCCAGCAGCCCACAGGGCGGGAGTGCCACCGGGGAGCTGTTTTTT
clone_size: few; d_call: TRBD1; v_call: TRBV11-3; j_call: TRBJ2-1; cdr3_aa: CASSLGVGGAGNEQFF; cdr3_nt: TGTGCCAGCAGCTTAGGGGTAGGGGGCGCCGGCAATGAGCAGTTCTTC
clone_size: -; d_call: -; v_call: TRBV7-9; j_call: TRBJ2-7; cdr3_aa: CASTPRGNSYEQYF; cdr3_nt: TGTGCCAGCACACCAAGGGGAAACTCCTACGAGCAGTACTTC
clone_size: -; d_call: -; v_call: TRBV2; j_call: TRBJ2-5; cdr3_aa: CASLLPPSEETQYF; cdr3_nt: TGTGCCAGCCTTTTGCCTCCTAGCGAAGAGACCCAGTACTTC
clone_size: -; d_call: TRBD1; v_call: TRBV12-3/TRBV12-4; j_call: TRBJ2-5; cdr3_aa: CASSRDSQETQYF; cdr3_nt: TGTGCCAGCAGCCGGGACAGCCAAGAGACCCAGTACTTC
clone_size: -; d_call: -; v_call: TRBV4-1; j_call: TRBJ2-1; cdr3_aa: CASSQVRGQQPEQFF; cdr3_nt: TGCGCCAGCAGCCAAGTAAGGGGCCAGCAACCTGAGCAGTTCTTC
clone_size: -; d_call: TRBD2; v_call: TRBV15; j_call: TRBJ2-5; cdr3_aa: CATSRDLAGGPNQETQYF; cdr3_nt: TGTGCCACCAGCAGAGATCTAGCGGGGGGACCAAATCAAGAGACCCAGTACTTC
clone_size: -; d_call: TRBD1; v_call: TRBV5-1; j_call: TRBJ2-2; cdr3_aa: CASSLEGQGTGELFF; cdr3_nt: TGCGCCAGCAGCTTGGAGGGACAGGGGACCGGGGAGCTGTTTTTT
clone_size: -; d_call: TRBD2; v_call: TRBV19; j_call: TRBJ2-2; cdr3_aa: CASRGPGGAMTGELFF; cdr3_nt: TGTGCCAGTAGGGGTCCGGGAGGGGCCATGACCGGGGAGCTGTTTTTT
clone_size: -; d_call: -; v_call: TRBV25-1; j_call: TRBJ2-7; cdr3_aa: CASTGSTYEQYF; cdr3_nt: TGTGCCAGCACCGGGTCCACCTACGAGCAGTACTTC
clone_size: -; d_call: TRBD2; v_call: TRBV20-1; j_call: TRBJ2-1; cdr3_aa: CSASWASGRANEQFF; cdr3_nt: TGCAGTGCTAGTTGGGCTAGCGGGAGGGCCAATGAGCAGTTCTTC
clone_size: -; d_call: TRBD1; v_call: TRBV5-1; j_call: TRBJ2-1; cdr3_aa: CASSGGQGLNEQFF; cdr3_nt: TGCGCCAGCTCAGGTGGACAGGGCCTGAATGAGCAGTTCTTC
clone_size: -; d_call: -; v_call: TRBV27; j_call: TRBJ1-5; cdr3_aa: CASSFPGQPQHF; cdr3_nt: TGTGCCAGCAGTTTTCCAGGGCAGCCCCAGCATTTT
clone_size: -; d_call: TRBD1; v_call: TRBV6-6; j_call: TRBJ2-7; cdr3_aa: CASSYSRQGPYEQYF; cdr3_nt: TGTGCCAGCAGTTACTCGCGACAGGGCCCCTACGAGCAGTACTTC
clone_size: -; d_call: -; v_call: TRBV5-6; j_call: TRBJ2-7; cdr3_aa: CASSLGLVNSYEQYF; cdr3_nt: TGTGCCAGCAGCTTGGGGCTAGTGAACTCCTACGAGCAGTACTTC
clone_size: -; d_call: -; v_call: TRBV5-1; j_call: TRBJ1-5; cdr3_aa: CASSLDGNGEGQPQHF; cdr3_nt: TGCGCCAGCAGCTTGGACGGGAACGGGGAAGGTCAGCCCCAGCATTTT
clone_size: -; d_call: -; v_call: TRBV15; j_call: TRBJ1-5; cdr3_aa: CATSEDRLNQPQHF; cdr3_nt: TGTGCCACCAGCGAGGACAGACTCAATCAGCCCCAGCATTTT
clone_size: -; d_call: -; v_call: TRBV12-3/TRBV12-4; j_call: TRBJ2-7; cdr3_aa: CASARGHEQYF; cdr3_nt: TGTGCCAGTGCGCGGGGGCACGAGCAGTACTTC
clone_size: -; d_call: -; v_call: TRBV5-1; j_call: TRBJ2-3; cdr3_aa: CASSSTKRASTDTQYF; cdr3_nt: TGCGCCAGCAGCTCGACCAAGCGGGCGAGCACAGATACGCAGTATTTT
clone_size: -; d_call: -; v_call: TRBV7-9; j_call: TRBJ1-5; cdr3_aa: CASSSAGDSNQPQHF; cdr3_nt: TGTGCCAGCAGCTCCGCGGGGGATAGCAATCAGCCCCAGCATTTT
clone_size: -; d_call: -; v_call: TRBV28; j_call: TRBJ1-4; cdr3_aa: CAVPGVAEKLFF; cdr3_nt: TGTGCCGTCCCAGGGGTGGCTGAAAAACTGTTTTTT
clone_size: few; d_call: -; v_call: TRBV2; j_call: TRBJ2-1; cdr3_aa: CASSYFFNNEQFF; cdr3_nt: TGTGCCAGCAGCTACTTCTTCAACAATGAGCAGTTCTTC
clone_size: -; d_call: TRBD2; v_call: TRBV19; j_call: TRBJ2-7; cdr3_aa: CASSPSGGAYEQYF; cdr3_nt: TGTGCCAGTAGTCCTAGCGGGGGGGCGTACGAGCAGTACTTC
clone_size: -; d_call: TRBD1; v_call: TRBV6-5; j_call: TRBJ1-1; cdr3_aa: CASSWTGGESTEAFF; cdr3_nt: TGTGCCAGCAGTTGGACAGGGGGCGAGAGCACTGAAGCTTTCTTT
clone_size: -; d_call: TRBD2; v_call: TRBV6-2/TRBV6-3; j_call: TRBJ2-3; cdr3_aa: CASSYAAGGLRTDTQYF; cdr3_nt: TGTGCCAGCAGTTACGCCGCGGGGGGGCTTCGGACAGATACGCAGTATTTT
clone_size: -; d_call: TRBD1; v_call: TRBV6-5; j_call: TRBJ2-7; cdr3_aa: CASSYTGTGGYEQYF; cdr3_nt: TGTGCCAGCAGTTATACAGGGACAGGGGGATACGAGCAGTACTTC
clone_size: -; d_call: -; v_call: TRBV7-2; j_call: TRBJ2-7; cdr3_aa: CASSLGGSGQYF; cdr3_nt: TGTGCCAGCAGCTTAGGAGGTAGCGGGCAGTACTTC
clone_size: -; d_call: -; v_call: TRBV24-1; j_call: TRBJ2-4; cdr3_aa: CATSDASPAGKNIQYF; cdr3_nt: TGTGCCACCAGTGACGCTAGCCCCGCGGGTAAAAACATTCAGTACTTC
clone_size: -; d_call: -; v_call: TRBV9; j_call: TRBJ2-1; cdr3_aa: CASSVLDSFYNEQFF; cdr3_nt: TGTGCCAGCAGCGTACTCGACAGCTTCTACAATGAGCAGTTCTTC
clone_size: -; d_call: TRBD1; v_call: TRBV3-1/TRBV3-2; j_call: TRBJ2-5; cdr3_aa: CASSQRTGQETQYF; cdr3_nt: TGTGCCAGCAGCCAGAGGACAGGACAAGAGACCCAGTACTTC
clone_size: -; d_call: -; v_call: TRBV19; j_call: TRBJ2-3; cdr3_aa: CASRTRRGEDTQYF; cdr3_nt: TGTGCCAGCAGGACCCGGAGGGGTGAAGATACGCAGTATTTT
clone_size: -; d_call: TRBD2; v_call: TRBV18; j_call: TRBJ2-1; cdr3_aa: CASSPPTSGRAHDEQFF; cdr3_nt: TGTGCCAGCTCACCACCGACTAGCGGGAGGGCCCATGATGAGCAGTTCTTC
clone_size: few; d_call: -; v_call: TRBV4-1; j_call: TRBJ2-3; cdr3_aa: CASSQVRDFDTDTQYF; cdr3_nt: TGCGCCAGCAGCCAAGTCCGGGACTTCGACACAGATACGCAGTATTTT
clone_size: -; d_call: TRBD1; v_call: TRBV27; j_call: TRBJ2-7; cdr3_aa: CASIFTGQGVARYEQYF; cdr3_nt: TGTGCCAGCATCTTCACGGGACAGGGGGTCGCACGCTACGAGCAGTACTTC
clone_size: -; d_call: -; v_call: TRBV5-1; j_call: TRBJ2-5; cdr3_aa: CASSLHGKETQYF; cdr3_nt: TGCGCCAGCAGCTTGCACGGGAAAGAGACCCAGTACTTC
clone_size: -; d_call: -; v_call: TRBV6-1; j_call: TRBJ2-7; cdr3_aa: CASSEAPTGVTYEQYF; cdr3_nt: TGTGCCAGCAGTGAAGCCCCGACAGGCGTTACCTACGAGCAGTACTTC
clone_size: -; d_call: -; v_call: TRBV7-2; j_call: TRBJ2-1; cdr3_aa: CASSPPGGWDEQFF; cdr3_nt: TGTGCCAGCAGCCCCCCCGGAGGTTGGGATGAGCAGTTCTTC
clone_size: -; d_call: -; v_call: TRBV7-8; j_call: TRBJ2-7; cdr3_aa: CASSLVPGVSWDF; cdr3_nt: TGTGCCAGCAGCTTAGTTCCAGGGGTCAGTTGGGACTTC
clone_size: -; d_call: -; v_call: TRBV6-2/TRBV6-3; j_call: TRBJ1-1; cdr3_aa: CASSETGSPGKAFF; cdr3_nt: TGTGCCAGCAGCGAAACCGGGAGTCCGGGGAAAGCTTTCTTT
clone_size: -; d_call: TRBD1; v_call: TRBV24-1; j_call: TRBJ2-5; cdr3_aa: CATSDSFGGQAHQETQYF; cdr3_nt: TGTGCCACCAGTGATTCGTTTGGGGGACAGGCCCACCAAGAGACCCAGTACTTC
clone_size: once; d_call: TRBD1; v_call: TRBV2; j_call: TRBJ2-3; cdr3_aa: CASSRDRVTDTQYF; cdr3_nt: TGTGCCAGCAGTAGGGACAGAGTCACAGATACGCAGTATTTT
clone_size: -; d_call: TRBD1; v_call: TRBV7-6; j_call: TRBJ1-4; cdr3_aa: CASSDTGGNEKLFF; cdr3_nt: TGTGCCAGCAGCGACACAGGGGGTAATGAAAAACTGTTTTTT
clone_size: -; d_call: -; v_call: TRBV10-2; j_call: TRBJ2-3; cdr3_aa: CASSEQAKSTDTQYF; cdr3_nt: TGCGCCAGCAGTGAGCAGGCTAAGAGCACAGATACGCAGTATTTT
clone_size: once; d_call: -; v_call: TRBV7-2; j_call: TRBJ2-3; cdr3_aa: CASSFAGEEYTQYF; cdr3_nt: TGTGCCAGCAGCTTTGCAGGGGAAGAATATACGCAGTATTTT
clone_size: once; d_call: -; v_call: TRBV19; j_call: TRBJ2-6; cdr3_aa: CASNALIAAGANVLTF; cdr3_nt: TGTGCCAGTAATGCGTTAATTGCGGCTGGGGCCAACGTCCTGACTTTC
clone_size: -; d_call: TRBD2; v_call: TRBV7-3; j_call: TRBJ2-3; cdr3_aa: CASSLTGSSGSTDTQYF; cdr3_nt: TGTGCCAGCAGCTTAACCGGGTCTAGCGGGAGCACAGATACGCAGTATTTT
clone_size: -; d_call: -; v_call: TRBV21-1; j_call: TRBJ2-3; cdr3_aa: CASSKERAGGPGDTQYF; cdr3_nt: TGTGCCAGCAGCAAAGAACGAGCGGGAGGGCCGGGGGATACGCAGTATTTT
clone_size: few; d_call: -; v_call: TRBV29-1; j_call: TRBJ2-3; cdr3_aa: CSVDRAVGGTDTQYF; cdr3_nt: TGCAGCGTTGATAGGGCAGTCGGGGGCACAGATACGCAGTATTTT
clone_size: -; d_call: TRBD2; v_call: TRBV27; j_call: TRBJ2-1; cdr3_aa: CASSFLAGGNEQFF; cdr3_nt: TGTGCCAGCAGTTTTCTAGCGGGGGGGAATGAGCAGTTCTTC
clone_size: -; d_call: TRBD1; v_call: TRBV5-4; j_call: TRBJ2-1; cdr3_aa: CASSRTGGGNNEQFF; cdr3_nt: TGTGCCAGCAGCCGGACAGGGGGCGGTAACAATGAGCAGTTCTTC